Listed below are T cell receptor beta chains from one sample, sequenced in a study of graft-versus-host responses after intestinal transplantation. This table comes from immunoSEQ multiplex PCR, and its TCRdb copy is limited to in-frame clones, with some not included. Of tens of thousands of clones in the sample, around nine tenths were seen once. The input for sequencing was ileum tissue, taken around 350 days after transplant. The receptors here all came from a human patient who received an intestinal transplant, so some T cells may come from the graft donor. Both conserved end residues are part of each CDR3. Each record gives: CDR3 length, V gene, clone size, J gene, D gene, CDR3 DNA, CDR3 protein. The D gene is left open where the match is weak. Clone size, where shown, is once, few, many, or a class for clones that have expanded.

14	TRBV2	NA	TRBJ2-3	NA	TGTGCCAGCGGGGCCCGCGGGGGCACAGATACGCAGTATTTT	CASGARGGTDTQYF
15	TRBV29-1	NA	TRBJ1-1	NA	TGCAGCGTTGTAGGGATGGGGACGGTCAACACTGAAGCTTTCTTT	CSVVGMGTVNTEAFF
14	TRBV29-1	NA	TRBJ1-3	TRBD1	TGCAGCGTTTGGACAGGGAAGTCTGGAAACACCATATATTTT	CSVWTGKSGNTIYF
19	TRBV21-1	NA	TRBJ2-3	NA	TGTGCCAGCAGCAAAGACGGGTTGACTAGCGGGGGGTTCACAGATACGCAGTATTTT	CASSKDGLTSGGFTDTQYF
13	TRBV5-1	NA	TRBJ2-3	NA	TGCGCCAGCAGCCCGGGACTGCAAGCCACCCAGTATTTT	CASSPGLQATQYF
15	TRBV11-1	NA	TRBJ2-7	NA	TGTGCCAGCAGCTTAGGCAGGCGTGTGGCGGTGGAGCAGTACTTC	CASSLGRRVAVEQYF
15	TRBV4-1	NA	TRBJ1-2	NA	TGCGCCAGCAGCCAACTACGCCATGGGAGCTATGGCTACACCTTC	CASSQLRHGSYGYTF
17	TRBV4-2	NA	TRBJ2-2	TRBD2	TGTGCCAGCAGCCACTTTGGGACTAGCGGATCCACCGGGGAGCTGTTTTTT	CASSHFGTSGSTGELFF
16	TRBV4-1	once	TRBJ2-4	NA	TGCGCCAGCAGCCATCTTCCGAATTTAGCCAAAAACATTCAGTACTTC	CASSHLPNLAKNIQYF
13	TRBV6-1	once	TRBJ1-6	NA	TGTGCCAGCAGATCGGGGACCAATTCACCCCTCCACTTT	CASRSGTNSPLHF
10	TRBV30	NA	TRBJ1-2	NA	TGTGCCTGGGATGCAAGTCTACACACCTTC	CAWDASLHTF
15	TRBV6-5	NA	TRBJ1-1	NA	TGTGCCAGCAGCCCGGTTGGGGGGGCTAACACTGAAGCTTTCTTT	CASSPVGGANTEAFF
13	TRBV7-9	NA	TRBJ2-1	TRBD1	TGTGCCATGACGGGACAGGGGATCCATGAGCAGTTCTTC	CAMTGQGIHEQFF
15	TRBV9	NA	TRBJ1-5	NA	TGTGCCAGCAGCGCAGGGACTTCGGATGGTCAGCCCCAGCATTTT	CASSAGTSDGQPQHF
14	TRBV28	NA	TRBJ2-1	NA	TGTGCCAGCAGTTCTGGACCGGTGGACAATGAGCAGTTCTTC	CASSSGPVDNEQFF
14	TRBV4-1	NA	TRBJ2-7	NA	TGCGCCAGCAGCCTGGACAGAACAAACTACGAGCAGTACTTC	CASSLDRTNYEQYF
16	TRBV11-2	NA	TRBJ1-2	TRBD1	TGTGCCAGCAGCTTAGATAGAACAGGGGTCTACTATGGCTACACCTTC	CASSLDRTGVYYGYTF
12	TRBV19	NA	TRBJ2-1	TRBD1	TGTGCCAGTAGTACGACAGGGAATGAGCAGTTCTTC	CASSTTGNEQFF
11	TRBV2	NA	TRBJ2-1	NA	TGTGCCAGCAGTGATTACAATGAGCAGTTCTTC	CASSDYNEQFF
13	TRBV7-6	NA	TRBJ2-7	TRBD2	TGTGCCAGCAGCCCCAGGACTAGCGGCGAGCAGTACTTC	CASSPRTSGEQYF
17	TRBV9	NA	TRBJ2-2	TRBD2	TGTGCCAGCAGCTTCCCAGCTAGCGGGGCGAACACCGGGGAGCTGTTTTTT	CASSFPASGANTGELFF
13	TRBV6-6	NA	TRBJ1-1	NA	TGTGCCAGCAGTTGGGACCCAAACACTGAAGCTTTCTTT	CASSWDPNTEAFF
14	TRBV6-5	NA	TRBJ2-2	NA	TGTGCCAGCAGCGGCGCAGGGGTCACCGGGGAGCTGTTTTTT	CASSGAGVTGELFF
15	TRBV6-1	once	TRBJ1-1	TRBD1	TGTGCCAGCAGAGCGGGACAGGGGTTTAACACTGAAGCTTTCTTT	CASRAGQGFNTEAFF
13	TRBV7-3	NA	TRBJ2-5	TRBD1	TGTGCCAGCGCATACAGGGGGCGGGAGACCCAGTACTTC	CASAYRGRETQYF
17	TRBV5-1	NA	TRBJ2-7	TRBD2	TGCGCCAGCAGCTTGGGTGGGACTAGCGGGGGTATCCACGAGCAGTACTTC	CASSLGGTSGGIHEQYF
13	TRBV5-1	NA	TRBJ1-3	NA	TGCGCCAGCAGCCTCCCAGGGGGAAACACCATATATTTT	CASSLPGGNTIYF
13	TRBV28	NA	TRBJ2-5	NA	TGTGCCAGCAGTTTATGGGGCGGGGAGACCCAGTACTTC	CASSLWGGETQYF
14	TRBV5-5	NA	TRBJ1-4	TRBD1	TGTGCCAGCAGCGTACAGGGGGCCGGGGAAAAACTGTTTTTT	CASSVQGAGEKLFF
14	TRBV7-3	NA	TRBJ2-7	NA	TGTGCCAGCAGCCCAGGTGCCGGGCGGCACGAGCAGTACTTC	CASSPGAGRHEQYF
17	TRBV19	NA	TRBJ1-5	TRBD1	TGTGCCAGTAACCCGACAGGGAGGGGTTATAGCAATCAGCCCCAGCATTTT	CASNPTGRGYSNQPQHF
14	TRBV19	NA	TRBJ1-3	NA	TGTGCCAGTAGTGTTGGGGATCCTGGAAACACCATATATTTT	CASSVGDPGNTIYF
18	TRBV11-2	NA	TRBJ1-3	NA	TGTGCCAGCAGCTTTCGGGAAGACAGCCCGATGGATTGGAACACCATATATTTT	CASSFREDSPMDWNTIYF
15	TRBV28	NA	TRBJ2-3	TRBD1	TGTGCCAGCAGCACCCCCAGGGGGCTCACAGATACGCAGTATTTT	CASSTPRGLTDTQYF
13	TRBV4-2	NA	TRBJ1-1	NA	TGTGCCAGCAGCCGGACTCTGGACCGTGAAGCTTTCTTT	CASSRTLDREAFF
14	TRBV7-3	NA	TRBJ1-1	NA	TGTGCCAGCAGCTTCACTGCGGGGAACACTGAAGCTTTCTTT	CASSFTAGNTEAFF
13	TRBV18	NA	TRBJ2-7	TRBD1	TGTGCCAGCTCAGGGACAGGGTCTTACGAGCAGTACTTC	CASSGTGSYEQYF
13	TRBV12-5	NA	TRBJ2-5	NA	TGTGCTAGTGGTTTGCAGGGGCTAGAGACCCAGTACTTC	CASGLQGLETQYF
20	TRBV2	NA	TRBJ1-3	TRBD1	TGTGCCAGCAGTGAAACGTCGGGGACAGTCGACCTAATCTCTGGAAACACCATATATTTT	CASSETSGTVDLISGNTIYF
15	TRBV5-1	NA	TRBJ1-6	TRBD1	TGCGCCAGCAGCTTGGGTCCAGGGGGGGATTCACCCCTCCACTTT	CASSLGPGGDSPLHF
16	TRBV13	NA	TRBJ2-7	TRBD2	TGTGCCAGCAGCGTCGTCTGCGTGCGGGGGTTGTACGAGCAGTACTTC	CASSVVCVRGLYEQYF
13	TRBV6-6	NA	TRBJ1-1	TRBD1	TGTGCCAGCAGTTCACAGGGGGACACTGAAGCTTTCTTT	CASSSQGDTEAFF
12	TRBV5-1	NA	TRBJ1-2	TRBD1	TGCGCCAGCAGCCCGGACAGGGTCGGCTACACCTTC	CASSPDRVGYTF
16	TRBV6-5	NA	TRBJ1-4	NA	TGTGCCAGCAGTTCCTTTCAGGGGTATAATAATGAAAAACTGTTTTTT	CASSSFQGYNNEKLFF
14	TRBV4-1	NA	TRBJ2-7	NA	TGCGCCAGCAGCCCTCTCCTGGGGGGGCACGAGCAGTACTTC	CASSPLLGGHEQYF
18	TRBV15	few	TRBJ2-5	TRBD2	TGTGCCACCAGCAGAGGAAGGGGACTAGCGGGAGGCGGAGAGACCCAGTACTTC	CATSRGRGLAGGGETQYF
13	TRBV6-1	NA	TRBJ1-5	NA	TGTGCCAGCAGTGAAGGGACCCCCCAGCCCCAGCATTTT	CASSEGTPQPQHF
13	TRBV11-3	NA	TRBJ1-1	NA	TGTGCCAGCAGCTTAGGAGGCGGTGCTGAAGCTTTCTTT	CASSLGGGAEAFF
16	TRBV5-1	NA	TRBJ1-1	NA	TGCGCCAGCAGCTTGGCCTTCGGGACCGAGAACACTGAAGCTTTCTTT	CASSLAFGTENTEAFF
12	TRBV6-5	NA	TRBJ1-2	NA	TGTGCCAGCGGGGAGGGGCTCTATGGCTACACCTTC	CASGEGLYGYTF
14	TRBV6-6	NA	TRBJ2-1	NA	TGTGCCAGCAGTTTCAGGGAGGCCTACAATGAGCAGTTCTTC	CASSFREAYNEQFF
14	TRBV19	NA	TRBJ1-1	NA	TGTGCCAGTAGTATCGGCGAAATGAACACTGAAGCTTTCTTT	CASSIGEMNTEAFF
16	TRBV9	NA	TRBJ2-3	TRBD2	TGTGCCAGCAGCGTAGACCTAGCGGGAGTAACAGATACGCAGTATTTT	CASSVDLAGVTDTQYF
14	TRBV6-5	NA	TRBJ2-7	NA	TGTGCCAGCAGTTACTCAACGGGGACCTACGAGCAGTACTTC	CASSYSTGTYEQYF